This entry concerns a single T cell receptor beta chain. Its antigen is currently unknown. Each cDNA held unique molecular identifiers, and template switching gave it a universal primer site. Using its own MiXCR run on the 5' RACE reads, TCRdb lists one record per CDR3 protein. Among 400,000 to 500,000 distinct CDR3 sequences listed, approximately 18% were seen once. The CDR3 loop spans 15 amino acids. Trimming shortened V by 5 bases and J by 7 bases, and 18 bases separated the two germline ends. CDR1 is MNHEY, CDR2 SMNVEV, per germline (reference sequence). This specimen comes from a study of identical twins. Study conclusions and caveats: Fewer insertions were carried by abundant cord blood beta clonotypes, but none was seen in memory repertoires. Models, which agreed with sharing between unrelated individuals, nonetheless underestimated the out-of-frame TCR alpha sharing seen in monozygotic twins. Compared with unrelated sharing, twin-shared out-of-frame alpha sequences had more low-probability sequences.

The chain joins TRBV27 to TRBJ1-5; weak D call: TRBD1 (5 bases). Sequenced material: naive T cells sorted from blood. This TCR was sampled from a man aged 45-65 years in good health. The CDR3 region is CASSPLGSQGQPQHF. For the CDR3, the DNA is TGTGCCAGCAGTCCCCTTGGATCGCAGGGCCAGCCCCAGCATTTT.